A selection of T cell receptor beta chains follows, all from one sample in a study of cytomegalovirus exposure and HLA in healthy donors. The protocol was immunoSEQ multiplex PCR, while the TCRdb copy is restricted to in-frame clones and leaves out a portion. Of about 120,000 clones detected, 83% appear once; the ten largest clones hold 3.6%. Specimen: PBMCs. The receptors stem from a woman in her 40s in good health and CMV-seropositive. The CDR3 runs from the conserved cysteine through the conserved F or W. The order of the fields is V gene, clone size, J gene, D gene, CDR3 DNA, CDR3 protein. D genes are given only for firm matches. Clone size is shown for a subset of rows, as once, few, many or a class of expanded clone.

v_call: TRBV30; clone_size: -; j_call: TRBJ1-3; d_call: TRBD1; cdr3_nt: TGTGCCTGGACCATCTTACAGGGGAGAACTGGAAACACCATATATTTT; cdr3_aa: CAWTILQGRTGNTIYF
v_call: TRBV27; clone_size: -; j_call: TRBJ1-5; d_call: TRBD1; cdr3_nt: TGTGCCAGCAGTTTATATTCGGGACAGGCAAATCAGCCCCAGCATTTT; cdr3_aa: CASSLYSGQANQPQHF
v_call: TRBV4-1; clone_size: -; j_call: TRBJ2-3; d_call: -; cdr3_nt: TGCGCCAGCAGCCAAGACGTGGCGGGAGATACGCAGTATTTT; cdr3_aa: CASSQDVAGDTQYF
v_call: TRBV7-9; clone_size: -; j_call: TRBJ1-1; d_call: TRBD1; cdr3_nt: TGTGCCAGCAGCCCGACAGGGGGCACAACTGAAGCTTTCTTT; cdr3_aa: CASSPTGGTTEAFF
v_call: TRBV9; clone_size: once; j_call: TRBJ2-7; d_call: -; cdr3_nt: TGTGCCAGCAGCGTAGGTCAGACAGACGAGCAGTACTTC; cdr3_aa: CASSVGQTDEQYF
v_call: TRBV28; clone_size: -; j_call: TRBJ1-3; d_call: TRBD1; cdr3_nt: TGTGCCAGCAGTTCCTCGACAGGGTCCGCTGGAAACACCATATATTTT; cdr3_aa: CASSSSTGSAGNTIYF
v_call: TRBV4-3; clone_size: -; j_call: TRBJ1-1; d_call: TRBD1; cdr3_nt: TGCGCCAGCAGCCAGGAGGACAGGGGCCGAGATGAAGCTTTCTTT; cdr3_aa: CASSQEDRGRDEAFF
v_call: TRBV5-1; clone_size: -; j_call: TRBJ2-4; d_call: TRBD2; cdr3_nt: TGCGCCAGCAGCACCCCGGGACTAGCGGGAGGAGGGACCAAAAACATTCAGTACTTC; cdr3_aa: CASSTPGLAGGGTKNIQYF
v_call: TRBV5-1; clone_size: -; j_call: TRBJ2-6; d_call: -; cdr3_nt: TGCGCCAGCAGCGTCCCTGGGGGGGCTGATATTTTCTCTGGGGCCAACGTCCTGACTTTC; cdr3_aa: CASSVPGGADIFSGANVLTF
v_call: TRBV10-3; clone_size: -; j_call: TRBJ1-4; d_call: -; cdr3_nt: TGTGCCATCAGTGACAGGAAGACAACTAATGAAAAACTGTTTTTT; cdr3_aa: CAISDRKTTNEKLFF
v_call: TRBV15; clone_size: -; j_call: TRBJ2-2; d_call: TRBD2; cdr3_nt: TGTGCCACCAGCAGGAAACCGGGACTAGCGGGAGTGTTCACCGGGGAGCTGTTTTTT; cdr3_aa: CATSRKPGLAGVFTGELFF
v_call: TRBV7-3; clone_size: -; j_call: TRBJ2-7; d_call: -; cdr3_nt: TGTGCCAGCAGCTTAAGAAGGGGGGGTTACGAGCAGTACTTC; cdr3_aa: CASSLRRGGYEQYF
v_call: TRBV11-2; clone_size: -; j_call: TRBJ1-1; d_call: -; cdr3_nt: TGTGCCAGCAGCTTGGGGGGTGGGACTTTCTTT; cdr3_aa: CASSLGGGTFF
v_call: TRBV6-5; clone_size: -; j_call: TRBJ2-1; d_call: -; cdr3_nt: TGTGCCAGCAGTTACTTGGGAAGGACACATGATGAGCAGTTCTTC; cdr3_aa: CASSYLGRTHDEQFF
v_call: TRBV28; clone_size: -; j_call: TRBJ1-6; d_call: -; cdr3_nt: TGTGCCAGCAGTTTAGGCATTCCCTCTCCCCTCCACTTT; cdr3_aa: CASSLGIPSPLHF
v_call: TRBV19; clone_size: -; j_call: TRBJ2-1; d_call: TRBD2; cdr3_nt: TGTGCCAGTAGTATACCTAGCGGGACCTACAATGAGCAGTTCTTC; cdr3_aa: CASSIPSGTYNEQFF
v_call: TRBV27; clone_size: -; j_call: TRBJ2-7; d_call: -; cdr3_nt: TGTGCCAGCAGTTTATCGGGCCGGAAGGGGGGGAAATACTTC; cdr3_aa: CASSLSGRKGGKYF
v_call: TRBV19; clone_size: -; j_call: TRBJ2-7; d_call: -; cdr3_nt: TGTGCCAGTAGTATACGCGGCTACGAGCAGTACTTC; cdr3_aa: CASSIRGYEQYF
v_call: TRBV4-3; clone_size: -; j_call: TRBJ2-5; d_call: TRBD1; cdr3_nt: TGCGCCAGCAGCCAAGGTGTTCAGGGGGCCGGGGAGACCCAGTACTTC; cdr3_aa: CASSQGVQGAGETQYF
v_call: TRBV7-9; clone_size: -; j_call: TRBJ2-1; d_call: -; cdr3_nt: TGTGCCAGCAGCTTAGCTCTAGGCGGGGTCAATGAGCAGTTCTTC; cdr3_aa: CASSLALGGVNEQFF
v_call: TRBV19; clone_size: -; j_call: TRBJ2-3; d_call: TRBD1; cdr3_nt: TGTGCCAGTAGTCCCCGACAGGGAATGGGGAGCACAGATACGCAGTATTTT; cdr3_aa: CASSPRQGMGSTDTQYF
v_call: TRBV30; clone_size: -; j_call: TRBJ2-1; d_call: TRBD1; cdr3_nt: TGTGCCTGGAGTGTACAACAAGGACAGGGGGCTCAGGGGTCGTTCTTC; cdr3_aa: CAWSVQQGQGAQGSFF
v_call: TRBV27; clone_size: -; j_call: TRBJ1-1; d_call: TRBD1; cdr3_nt: TGTGCCAGCAGTTTCGGGACAGGGGCCACTGAAGCTTTCTTT; cdr3_aa: CASSFGTGATEAFF
v_call: TRBV10-2; clone_size: -; j_call: TRBJ2-5; d_call: TRBD2; cdr3_nt: TGCGCCACCTCCTCGACGGGGGGGTTCGAGACCCAGTACTTC; cdr3_aa: CATSSTGGFETQYF
v_call: TRBV9; clone_size: -; j_call: TRBJ1-1; d_call: -; cdr3_nt: TGTGCCAGCAGCGTAGGAGGAGACACTGAAGCTTTCTTT; cdr3_aa: CASSVGGDTEAFF
v_call: TRBV4-2; clone_size: -; j_call: TRBJ2-3; d_call: -; cdr3_nt: TGTGCCAGCAGCCTCCACCGGGGTAGCCCAGATACGCAGTATTTT; cdr3_aa: CASSLHRGSPDTQYF
v_call: TRBV27; clone_size: -; j_call: TRBJ1-1; d_call: -; cdr3_nt: TGTGCCAGCAGTTTACCTGGGACAGAAGCTTTCTTT; cdr3_aa: CASSLPGTEAFF
v_call: TRBV7-2; clone_size: once; j_call: TRBJ1-2; d_call: -; cdr3_nt: TGTGCCAGCAGCTTTCGCGCGGTATATGGCTACACCTTC; cdr3_aa: CASSFRAVYGYTF
v_call: TRBV5-1; clone_size: -; j_call: TRBJ1-4; d_call: -; cdr3_nt: TGCGCCAGCAGCTTCCGGGGGGAGGAAAAACTGTTTTTT; cdr3_aa: CASSFRGEEKLFF
v_call: TRBV28; clone_size: -; j_call: TRBJ1-5; d_call: TRBD1; cdr3_nt: TGTGCCAGCCATATGACAGGGGGCAATCAGCCCCAGCATTTT; cdr3_aa: CASHMTGGNQPQHF
v_call: TRBV4-1; clone_size: -; j_call: TRBJ2-5; d_call: -; cdr3_nt: TGCGCCAGCAGCCAAGCGGACAGCCAAAGGACCCAGTACTTC; cdr3_aa: CASSQADSQRTQYF
v_call: TRBV7-8; clone_size: few; j_call: TRBJ2-7; d_call: -; cdr3_nt: TGTGCCAGCAGCCAGGGACTTTACGAGCAGTACTTC; cdr3_aa: CASSQGLYEQYF
v_call: TRBV6-6; clone_size: -; j_call: TRBJ1-2; d_call: -; cdr3_nt: TGTGCCAGCAGTTACTCGGGGGGACGTGGCTACACCTTC; cdr3_aa: CASSYSGGRGYTF